A selection of T cell receptor beta chains follows, all from one sample in a study of human T cells and chemical hapten exposure. TCRdb ran MiXCR on the RACE reads and lists one entry per CDR3 protein. The profile shows a few hundred thousand distinct CDR3 sequences, under 6.5% of them singletons. The source was whole blood, collected in connection with sensitization to the hapten diphenylcyclopropenone (DPC). These receptor sequences come from a woman aged 18-35 years with alopecia areata. Some clones in this sample may be carry-over from other donors' samples. CDR3s include the opening cysteine and the closing phenylalanine or tryptophan.

v_gene	j_gene	CDR3aa
TRBV7-9	TRBJ2-3	CASSLWRLASTDTQYF
TRBV6-5	TRBJ2-7	CASRIGQGVVYEQYF
TRBV5-4	TRBJ2-1	CASSTGQGLREQFF
TRBV5-1	TRBJ1-2	CASSYDIEIFSYGYTF
TRBV7-9	TRBJ2-2	CASSLEVGYLVTFF
TRBV7-8	TRBJ1-2	CASSLGQGTQGYGYTF
TRBV4-3	TRBJ2-2	CASSQLLDRAGTGELFF
TRBV7-8	TRBJ1-4	CASSLGTGGLSNEKLFF
TRBV20-1	TRBJ2-7	CSARISGRTNYEQNF
TRBV7-9	TRBJ1-3	CASSLGTDSGNTIYF
TRBV4-3	TRBJ1-2	CASSQVVGPPYGYTF
TRBV5-1	TRBJ1-1	CASTLGHQNTEAFF
TRBV18	TRBJ1-2	CASSPIQGTNYGYTF
TRBV7-9	TRBJ2-5	CASSPPEQGEGETQYF
TRBV12-3/TRBV12-4	TRBJ2-3	CASTDLTRASSTDTQYF
TRBV5-1	TRBJ1-2	CASSSVRGSRNYGYTF
TRBV27	TRBJ1-1	CASSAYRGRTEAFF
TRBV14	TRBJ2-3	CASSQVSGTDTQYF
TRBV29-1	TRBJ2-5	CSVGMASGGETQYF
TRBV9	TRBJ1-1	CASSGAGVTEAFF
TRBV6-5	TRBJ2-2	CASSRSGELFF
TRBV3-1	TRBJ1-5	CASSMGTGHQPQHF
TRBV7-2	TRBJ1-1	CASSRALNTGAFF
TRBV5-1	TRBJ2-1	CASSFTGDDEQFF
TRBV4-3	TRBJ2-7	CASSRSTGVRYEQYF
TRBV28	TRBJ1-2	CASTGVYGYTF
TRBV7-9	TRBJ2-3	CASRKTGANTDTQYF
TRBV28	TRBJ2-7	CASTPDRGRVYEQYF
TRBV28	TRBJ1-5	CASRIRTENQPQHF
TRBV2	TRBJ1-1	CASSEVPVNTEAFF
TRBV20-1	TRBJ1-1	CSASYRENTEAFF
TRBV10-3	TRBJ1-5	CAISAGGTAERPQHF
TRBV7-9	TRBJ1-1	CATSNLRAKAHTEAFF
TRBV6-2/TRBV6-3	TRBJ2-2	CASSYTRGNPNTGELFF
TRBV4-2	TRBJ2-3	CASSRDRDTDTQYF
TRBV27	TRBJ1-2	CASSHLDRQTYGYTF
TRBV15	TRBJ2-5	CATSRDLSGETQYF
TRBV10-3	TRBJ1-3	CAISAPSDGGNTIYF
TRBV5-4	TRBJ2-3	CASSKTGGFRDTQYF
TRBV6-2/TRBV6-3	TRBJ1-6	CASSYSIAGNSDSPLHF
TRBV7-2	TRBJ1-2	CASSGQGDGGYTF
TRBV7-2	TRBJ2-7	CASSSFPSSYEQYF
TRBV28	TRBJ1-5	CASSQDRAAQPQHF
TRBV6-2/TRBV6-3	TRBJ1-1	CASSLWRGNTEAFF
TRBV20-1	TRBJ2-3	CSAEQGLGADTQYF
TRBV29-1	TRBJ2-3	CSVAKRQGIDTQYF
TRBV15	TRBJ1-5	CATRRQLDQPQHF
TRBV7-3	TRBJ1-1	CASSLAGTGPNTEAFF
TRBV12-3/TRBV12-4	TRBJ2-5	CASSIGQTETQYF